This T cell receptor beta chain was identified in a study of cytomegalovirus exposure and HLA in healthy donors. Study-wide points: According to a later analysis, donors in an Asian-associated ancestry cluster reportedly had fewer N-insertions than the roughly 670-donor mean. Prediction of most subjects' HLA-A and HLA-B alleles by TCR beta sequences was reportedly accurate. Most of the TCR beta V segments (in an earlier analysis) were productive either about 90% or about 30% of the time.

The PCR made use of 60 Vbeta and 13 Jbeta primers. Sequencing used immunoSEQ multiplex PCR; TCRdb keeps in-frame clones, though not all of them. The sample lists about 200,000 clones; about 80% were seen once. This CDR3 has 16 residues. With 3 bases removed from V and 4 bases from J, the gap between germline ends came to 19 bases. Germline values: CDR1 SGDLS, CDR2 YYNGEE. Healthy bone marrow donors made up the donors. Turning to this clone: Its matching antigen is unknown.

The origin of this receptor is a man aged 25-40 years in good health and CMV-seronegative. V gene TRBV9 combines with J gene TRBJ1-2; D uncertain. Material for sequencing was PBMCs. CDR3 sequence: CASSDSGPEDPYGYTF. CDR3 bases: TGTGCCAGCAGCGATAGTGGTCCGGAGGACCCCTATGGCTACACCTTC.